This T cell receptor beta chain was identified in a study of CD8 T cells in ankylosing spondylitis. Findings and caveats of the study: One TCR beta motif, made up of seven to nine highly homologous variants, appeared characteristic of ankylosing spondylitis blood.

In TCRdb, the 5' RACE reads were re-called with MiXCR into one record per CDR3 protein. The sample contains roughly 180,000 distinct CDR3 sequences, around 13% of which appear only once. This CDR3 is built from 15 residues. From germline, CDR1 is DFQATT and CDR2 SNEGSKA (reference sequence). J gave up 4 bases and V 5 bases, and 11 bases lay outside the gene matches. This clonotype has just a few counts. The antigen is undetermined. The chain couples TRBV20-1 to TRBJ2-3, with 8 bases that match TRBD2. Sequenced input: blood, either unsorted or a sorted T cell fraction (not recorded which). The receptor's source is a female donor with ankylosing spondylitis or in good health (not recorded which). CDR3 amino acids: CSAAGAGAKSDTQYF. In nucleotides, the CDR3 is TGCAGTGCTGCAGGAGCGGGAGCCAAGTCAGATACGCAGTATTTT.